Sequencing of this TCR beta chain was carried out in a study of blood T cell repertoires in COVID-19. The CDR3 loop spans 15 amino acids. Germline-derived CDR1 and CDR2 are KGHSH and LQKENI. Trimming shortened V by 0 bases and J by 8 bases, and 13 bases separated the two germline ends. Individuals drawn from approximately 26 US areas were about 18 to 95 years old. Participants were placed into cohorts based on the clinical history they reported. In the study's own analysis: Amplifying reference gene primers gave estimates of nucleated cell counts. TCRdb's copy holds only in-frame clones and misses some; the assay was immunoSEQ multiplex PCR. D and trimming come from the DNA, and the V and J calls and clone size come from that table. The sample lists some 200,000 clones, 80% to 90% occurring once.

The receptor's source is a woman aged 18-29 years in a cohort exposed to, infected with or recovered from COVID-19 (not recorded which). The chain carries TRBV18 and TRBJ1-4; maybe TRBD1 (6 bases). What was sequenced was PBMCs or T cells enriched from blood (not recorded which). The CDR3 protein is CASSPPSLRGEKLFF. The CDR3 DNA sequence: TGTGCCAGCTCACCACCGTCATTGAGGGGGGAAAAACTGTTTTTT.